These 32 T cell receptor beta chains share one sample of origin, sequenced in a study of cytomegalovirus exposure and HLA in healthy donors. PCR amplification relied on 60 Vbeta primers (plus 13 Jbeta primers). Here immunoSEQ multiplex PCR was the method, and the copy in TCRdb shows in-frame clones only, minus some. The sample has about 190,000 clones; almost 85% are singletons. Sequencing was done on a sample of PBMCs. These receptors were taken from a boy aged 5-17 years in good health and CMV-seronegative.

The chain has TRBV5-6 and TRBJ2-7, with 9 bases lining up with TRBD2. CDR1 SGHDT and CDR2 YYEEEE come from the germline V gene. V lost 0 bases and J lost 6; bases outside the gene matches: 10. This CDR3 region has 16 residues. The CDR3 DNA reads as TGTGCCAGCAGCTTGGCCCCCGGGACTAGCTATCTCGAGCAGTACTTC. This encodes CASSLAPGTSYLEQYF.

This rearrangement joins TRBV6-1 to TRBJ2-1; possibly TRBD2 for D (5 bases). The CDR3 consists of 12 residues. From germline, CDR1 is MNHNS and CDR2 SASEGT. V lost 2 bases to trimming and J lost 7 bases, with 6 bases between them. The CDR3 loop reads CASSERRNEQFF. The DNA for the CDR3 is TGTGCCAGCAGTGAAAGGAGGAATGAGCAGTTCTTC.

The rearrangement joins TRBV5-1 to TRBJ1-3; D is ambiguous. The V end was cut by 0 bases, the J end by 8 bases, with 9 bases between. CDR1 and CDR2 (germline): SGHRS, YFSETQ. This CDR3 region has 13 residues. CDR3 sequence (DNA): TGCGCCAGCAGCTTGGAAGGAGGCGACACCATATATTTT. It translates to CASSLEGGDTIYF.

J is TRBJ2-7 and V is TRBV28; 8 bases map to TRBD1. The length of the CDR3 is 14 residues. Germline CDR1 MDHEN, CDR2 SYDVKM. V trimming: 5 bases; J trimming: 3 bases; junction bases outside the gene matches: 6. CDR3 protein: CASSPAGQGYEQYF. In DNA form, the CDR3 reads TGTGCCAGCAGTCCTGCTGGACAGGGCTACGAGCAGTACTTC. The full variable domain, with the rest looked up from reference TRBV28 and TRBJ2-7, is DVKVTQSSRYLVKRTGEKVFLECVQDMDHENMFWYRQDPGLGLRLIYFSYDVKMKEKGDIPEGYSVSREKKERFSLILESASTNQTSMYLCASSPAGQGYEQYFGPGTRLTVT.

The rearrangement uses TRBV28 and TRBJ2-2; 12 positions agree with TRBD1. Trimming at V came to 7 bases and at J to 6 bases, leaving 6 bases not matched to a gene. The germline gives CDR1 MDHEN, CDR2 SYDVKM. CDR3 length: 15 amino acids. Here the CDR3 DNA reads TGTGCCAGCACCTGGGGACAGGGGGCGTCCGGGGAGCTGTTTTTT. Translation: CASTWGQGASGELFF.

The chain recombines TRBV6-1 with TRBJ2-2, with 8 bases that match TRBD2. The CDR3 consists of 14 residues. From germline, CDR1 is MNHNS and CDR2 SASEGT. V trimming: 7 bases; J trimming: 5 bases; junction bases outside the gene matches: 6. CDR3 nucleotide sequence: TGTGCCAGCAAGGAACTAGCGGCTACCGGGGAGCTGTTTTTT. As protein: CASKELAATGELFF.

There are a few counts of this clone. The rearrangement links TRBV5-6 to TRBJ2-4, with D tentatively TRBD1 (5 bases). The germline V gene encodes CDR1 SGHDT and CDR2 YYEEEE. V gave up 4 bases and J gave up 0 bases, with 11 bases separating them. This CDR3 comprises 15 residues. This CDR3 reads CASSERQLAKNIQYF. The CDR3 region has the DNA TGTGCCAGCAGCGAGCGACAGCTAGCCAAAAACATTCAGTACTTC. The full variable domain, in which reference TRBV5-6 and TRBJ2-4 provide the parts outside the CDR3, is DAGVTQSPTHLIKTRGQQVTLRCSPKSGHDTVSWYQQALGQGPQFIFQYYEEEERQRGNFPDRFSGHQFPNYSSELNVNALLLGDSALYLCASSERQLAKNIQYFGAGTRLSVL.

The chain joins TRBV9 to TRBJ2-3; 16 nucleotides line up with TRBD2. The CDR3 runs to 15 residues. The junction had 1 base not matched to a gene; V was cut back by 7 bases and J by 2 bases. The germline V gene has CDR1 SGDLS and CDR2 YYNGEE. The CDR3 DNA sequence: TGTGCCAGCGGGACTAGCGGGGGGGTCACAGATACGCAGTATTTT. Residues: CASGTSGGVTDTQYF. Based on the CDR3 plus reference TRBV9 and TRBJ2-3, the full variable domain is DSGVTQTPKHLITATGQRVTLRCSPRSGDLSVYWYQQSLDQGLQFLIQYYNGEERAKGNILERFSAQQFPDLHSELNLSSLELGDSALYFCASGTSGGVTDTQYFGPGTRLTVL.

The CDR3 DNA is TGTGCCAGCAGCTTATGGGCTCCCCCAGATACGCAGTATTTT. The encoded protein is CASSLWAPPDTQYF. The chain joins TRBV7-8 to TRBJ2-3; D is unresolved. This CDR3 has 14 residues. Germline CDR1 is SGHVS and CDR2 is FQNEAQ. V lost 2 bases, J lost 4 bases, and 10 bases lay in between.

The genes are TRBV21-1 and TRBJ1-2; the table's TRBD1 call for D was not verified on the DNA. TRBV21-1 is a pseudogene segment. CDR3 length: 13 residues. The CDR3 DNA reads TGTGCCAGCAGCAAAGTGGGCAGCTATGGCTACACCTTC. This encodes CASSKVGSYGYTF.

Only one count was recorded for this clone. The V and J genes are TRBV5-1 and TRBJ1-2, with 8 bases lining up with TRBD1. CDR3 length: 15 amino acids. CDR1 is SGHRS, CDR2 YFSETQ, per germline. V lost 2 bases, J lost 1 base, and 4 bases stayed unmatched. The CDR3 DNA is TGCGCCAGCAGCTTTTTACAGGGGGTTAACTATGGCTACACCTTC. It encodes CASSFLQGVNYGYTF.

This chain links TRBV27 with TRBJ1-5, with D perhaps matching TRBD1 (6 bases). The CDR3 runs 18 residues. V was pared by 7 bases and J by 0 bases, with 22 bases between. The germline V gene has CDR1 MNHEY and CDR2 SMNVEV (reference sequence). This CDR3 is CASTPRRDTAHSNQPQHF. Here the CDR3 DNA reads TGTGCCAGCACCCCTCGCCGGGACACCGCCCATAGCAATCAGCCCCAGCATTTT.

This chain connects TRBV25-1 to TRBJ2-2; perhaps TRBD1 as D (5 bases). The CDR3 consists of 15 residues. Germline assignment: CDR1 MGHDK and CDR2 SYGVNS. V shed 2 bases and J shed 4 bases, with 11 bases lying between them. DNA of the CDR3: TGTGCCAGCAGTGAACTGGGGCCCGGCACCGGGGAGCTGTTTTTT. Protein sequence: CASSELGPGTGELFF.

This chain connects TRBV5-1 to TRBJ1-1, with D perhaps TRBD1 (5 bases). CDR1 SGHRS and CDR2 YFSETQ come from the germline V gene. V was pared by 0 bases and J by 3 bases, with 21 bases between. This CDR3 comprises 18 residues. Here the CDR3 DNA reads TGCGCCAGCAGCTTGGCAGTCGGCCAGGGCCTCAAGGACACTGAAGCTTTCTTT. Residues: CASSLAVGQGLKDTEAFF. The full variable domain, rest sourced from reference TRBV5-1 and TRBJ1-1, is KAGVTQTPRYLIKTRGQQVTLSCSPISGHRSVSWYQQTPGQGLQFLFEYFSETQRNKGNFPGRFSGRQFSNSRSEMNVSTLELGDSALYLCASSLAVGQGLKDTEAFFGQGTRLTVV.

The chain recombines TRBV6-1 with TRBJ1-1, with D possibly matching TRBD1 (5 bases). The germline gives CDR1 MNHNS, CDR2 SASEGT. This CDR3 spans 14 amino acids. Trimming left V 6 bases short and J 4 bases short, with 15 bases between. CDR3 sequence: CASRRQLGGTEAFF. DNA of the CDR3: TGTGCCAGCAGAAGACAGCTGGGAGGCACTGAAGCTTTCTTT.

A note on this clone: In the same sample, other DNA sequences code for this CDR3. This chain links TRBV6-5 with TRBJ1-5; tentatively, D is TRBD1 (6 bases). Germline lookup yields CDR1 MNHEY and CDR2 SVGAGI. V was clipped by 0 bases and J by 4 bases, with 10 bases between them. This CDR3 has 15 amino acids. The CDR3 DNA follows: TGTGCCAGCAGTTACTCAAGGGGGGGAAATCAGCCCCAGCATTTT. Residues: CASSYSRGGNQPQHF.

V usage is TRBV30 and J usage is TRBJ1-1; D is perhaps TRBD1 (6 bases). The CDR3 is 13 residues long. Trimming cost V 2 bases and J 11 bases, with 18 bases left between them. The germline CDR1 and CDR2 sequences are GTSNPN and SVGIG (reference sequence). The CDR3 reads CAWSFSGTSEAFF. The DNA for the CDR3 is TGTGCCTGGAGTTTCTCCGGGACATCGGAGGCTTTCTTT.

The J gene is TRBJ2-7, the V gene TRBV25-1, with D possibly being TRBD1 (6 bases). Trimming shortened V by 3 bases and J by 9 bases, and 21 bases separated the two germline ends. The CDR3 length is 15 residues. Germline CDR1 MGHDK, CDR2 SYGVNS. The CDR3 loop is CASSDVSGVLRGQYF. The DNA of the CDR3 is TGTGCCAGCAGTGATGTTTCAGGGGTACTACGGGGGCAGTACTTC.

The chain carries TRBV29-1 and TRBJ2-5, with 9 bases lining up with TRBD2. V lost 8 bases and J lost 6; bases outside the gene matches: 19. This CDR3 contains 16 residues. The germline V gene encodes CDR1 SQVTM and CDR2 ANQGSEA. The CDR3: CSIGIKRGELVQTQYF. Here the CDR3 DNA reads TGCAGCATCGGTATTAAGCGGGGGGAACTGGTGCAGACCCAGTACTTC.

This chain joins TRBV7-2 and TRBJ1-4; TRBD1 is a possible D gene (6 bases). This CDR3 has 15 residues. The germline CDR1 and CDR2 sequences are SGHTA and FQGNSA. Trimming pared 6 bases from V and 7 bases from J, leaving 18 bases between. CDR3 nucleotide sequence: TGTGCCAGCAGACGAGCACAGGGAGTTGGTGAAAAACTGTTTTTT. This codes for CASRRAQGVGEKLFF.

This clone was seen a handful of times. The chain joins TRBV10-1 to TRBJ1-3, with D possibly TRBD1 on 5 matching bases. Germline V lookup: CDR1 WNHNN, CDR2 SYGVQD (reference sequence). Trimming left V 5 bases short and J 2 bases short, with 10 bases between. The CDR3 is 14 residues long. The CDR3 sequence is CASSMDMAGNTIYF. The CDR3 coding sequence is TGCGCCAGCAGTATGGACATGGCTGGAAACACCATATATTTT.

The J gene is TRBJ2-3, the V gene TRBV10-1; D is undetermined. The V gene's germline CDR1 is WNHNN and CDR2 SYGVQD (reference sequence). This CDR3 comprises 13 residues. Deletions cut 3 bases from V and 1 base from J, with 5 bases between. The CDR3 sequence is CASSDTGTDTQYF. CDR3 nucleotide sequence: TGCGCCAGCAGTGATACGGGCACAGATACGCAGTATTTT.

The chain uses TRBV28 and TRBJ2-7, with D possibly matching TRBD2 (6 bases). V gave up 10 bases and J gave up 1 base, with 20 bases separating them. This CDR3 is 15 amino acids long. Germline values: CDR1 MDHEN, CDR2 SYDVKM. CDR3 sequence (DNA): TGTGCCACCCTCTCCTATCCGGGGGAATCCTACGAGCAGTACTTC. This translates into CATLSYPGESYEQYF.

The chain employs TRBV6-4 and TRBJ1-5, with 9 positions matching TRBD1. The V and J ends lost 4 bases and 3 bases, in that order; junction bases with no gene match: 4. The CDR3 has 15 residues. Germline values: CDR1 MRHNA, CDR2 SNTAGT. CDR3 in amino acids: CASSGDREPNQPQHF. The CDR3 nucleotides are TGTGCCAGCAGTGGGGACAGGGAACCCAATCAGCCCCAGCATTTT.

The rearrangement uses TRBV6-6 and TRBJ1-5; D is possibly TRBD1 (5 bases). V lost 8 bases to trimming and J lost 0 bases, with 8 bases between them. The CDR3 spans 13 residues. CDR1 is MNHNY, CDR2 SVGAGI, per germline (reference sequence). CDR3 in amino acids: CASGRDSNQPQHF. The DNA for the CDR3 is TGTGCCAGCGGCAGGGATAGCAATCAGCCCCAGCATTTT.

CDR3 loop: CASSPIDSTGEQYF. In DNA form, the CDR3 reads TGTGCCAGCAGTCCCATCGACAGTACTGGAGAGCAGTACTTC. The gene calls are TRBV27 and TRBJ2-7, with D possibly being TRBD1 (5 bases). The germline V gene has CDR1 MNHEY and CDR2 SMNVEV (reference sequence). This CDR3 contains 14 residues. V was pared by 5 bases and J by 7 bases, with 18 bases between.

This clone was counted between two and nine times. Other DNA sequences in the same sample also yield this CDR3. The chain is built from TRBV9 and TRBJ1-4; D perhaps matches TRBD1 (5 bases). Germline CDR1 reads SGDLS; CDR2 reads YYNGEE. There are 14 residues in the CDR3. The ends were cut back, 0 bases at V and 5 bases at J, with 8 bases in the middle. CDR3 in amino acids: CASSVGTGNEKLFF. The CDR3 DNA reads TGTGCCAGCAGCGTAGGCACAGGCAATGAAAAACTGTTTTTT.

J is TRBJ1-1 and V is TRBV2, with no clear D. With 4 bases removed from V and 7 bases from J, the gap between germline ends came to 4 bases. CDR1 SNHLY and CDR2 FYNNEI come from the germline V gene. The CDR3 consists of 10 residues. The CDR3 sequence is CASSVYEAFF. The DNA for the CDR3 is TGTGCCAGCAGTGTTTATGAAGCTTTCTTT. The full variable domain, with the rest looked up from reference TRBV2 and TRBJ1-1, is EPEVTQTPSHQVTQMGQEVILRCVPISNHLYFYWYRQILGQKVEFLVSFYNNEISEKSEIFDDQFSVERPDGSNFTLKIRSTKLEDSAMYFCASSVYEAFFGQGTRLTVV.

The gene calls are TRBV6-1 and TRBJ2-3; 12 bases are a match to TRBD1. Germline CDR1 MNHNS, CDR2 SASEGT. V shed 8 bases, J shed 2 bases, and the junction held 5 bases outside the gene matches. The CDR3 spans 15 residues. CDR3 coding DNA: TGTGCCAGCCCGGGACAGGGGGCCTCCACAGATACGCAGTATTTT. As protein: CASPGQGASTDTQYF.

The CDR3 DNA follows: TGTGCCAGCAGCCAGGGGACAGGGCCCTTTTTGCCTGGCTACACCTTC. This encodes CASSQGTGPFLPGYTF. V is TRBV5-5 and J is TRBJ1-2; 9 bases fit TRBD1. Per the germline V gene, CDR1 is SGHKS and CDR2 is YYEKEE (reference sequence). There are 16 residues in the CDR3. The trim removed 4 bases at V and 7 bases at J, leaving 14 bases unmatched.

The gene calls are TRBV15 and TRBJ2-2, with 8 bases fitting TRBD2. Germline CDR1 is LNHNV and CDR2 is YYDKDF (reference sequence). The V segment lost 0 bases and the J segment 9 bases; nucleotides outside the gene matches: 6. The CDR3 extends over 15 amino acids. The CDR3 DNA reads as TGTGCCACCAGCAGAGAAACGGGGGGGGCCAGGGAGCTGTTTTTT. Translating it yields CATSRETGGARELFF.

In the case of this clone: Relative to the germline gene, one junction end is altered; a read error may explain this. This CDR3 is CAGSQLAGDTGELFF. CDR3 nucleotides: TGCGCCGGCAGCCAGCTAGCGGGGGACACCGGGGAGCTGTTTTTT. This rearrangement joins TRBV4-3 to TRBJ2-2, with TRBD2 identical over 10 bases. This CDR3 comprises 15 residues. Germline V gene sequence: CDR1 LGHNA, CDR2 YSLEER.